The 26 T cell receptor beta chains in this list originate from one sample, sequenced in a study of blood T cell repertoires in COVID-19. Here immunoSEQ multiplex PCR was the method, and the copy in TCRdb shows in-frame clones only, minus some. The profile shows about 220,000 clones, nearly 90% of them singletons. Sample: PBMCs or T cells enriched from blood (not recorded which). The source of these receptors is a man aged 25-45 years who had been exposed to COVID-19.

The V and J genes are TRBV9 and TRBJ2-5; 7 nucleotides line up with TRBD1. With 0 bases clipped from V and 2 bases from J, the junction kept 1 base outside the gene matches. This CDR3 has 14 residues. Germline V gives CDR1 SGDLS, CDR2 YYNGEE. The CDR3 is CASSVGGQQETQYF. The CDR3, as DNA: TGTGCCAGCAGCGTAGGGGGACAGCAAGAGACCCAGTACTTC.

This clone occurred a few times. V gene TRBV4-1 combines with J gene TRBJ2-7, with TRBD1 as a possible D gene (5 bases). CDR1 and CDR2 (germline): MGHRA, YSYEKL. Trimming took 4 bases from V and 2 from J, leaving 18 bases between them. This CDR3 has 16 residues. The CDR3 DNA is TGCGCCAGCAGCCGAGCCGACACTTTAGGGGCCTACGAGCAGTACTTC. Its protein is CASSRADTLGAYEQYF.

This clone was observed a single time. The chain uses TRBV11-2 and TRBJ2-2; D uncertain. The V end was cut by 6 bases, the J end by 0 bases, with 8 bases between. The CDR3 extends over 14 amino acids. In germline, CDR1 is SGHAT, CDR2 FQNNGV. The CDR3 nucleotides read TGTGCCAGCAGTAGGAGCGCGAACACCGGGGAGCTGTTTTTT. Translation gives CASSRSANTGELFF. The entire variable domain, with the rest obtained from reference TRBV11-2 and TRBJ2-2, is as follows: EAGVAQSPRYKIIEKRQSVAFWCNPISGHATLYWYQQILGQGPKLLIQFQNNGVVDDSQLPKDRFSAERLKGVDSTLKIQPAKLEDSAVYLCASSRSANTGELFFGEGSRLTVL.

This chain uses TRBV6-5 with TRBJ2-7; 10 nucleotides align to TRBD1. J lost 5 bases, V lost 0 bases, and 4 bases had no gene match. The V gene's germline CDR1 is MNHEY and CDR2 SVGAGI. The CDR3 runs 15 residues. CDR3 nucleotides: TGTGCCAGCAGTTACTCCGGGACAGGGGTCAACGAGCAGTACTTC. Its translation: CASSYSGTGVNEQYF.

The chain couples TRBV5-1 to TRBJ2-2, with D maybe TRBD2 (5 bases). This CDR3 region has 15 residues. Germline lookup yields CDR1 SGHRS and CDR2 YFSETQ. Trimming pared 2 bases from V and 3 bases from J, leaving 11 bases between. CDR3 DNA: TGCGCCAGCAGCTTACTAGGGCCTGACACCGGGGAGCTGTTTTTT. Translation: CASSLLGPDTGELFF.

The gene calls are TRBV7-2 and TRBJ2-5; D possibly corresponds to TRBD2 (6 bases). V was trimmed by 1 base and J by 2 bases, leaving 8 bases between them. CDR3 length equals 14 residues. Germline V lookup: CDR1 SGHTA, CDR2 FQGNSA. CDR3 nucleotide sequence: TGTGCCAGCAGCTTAGGAGGGAGGCAAGAGACCCAGTACTTC. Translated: CASSLGGRQETQYF.

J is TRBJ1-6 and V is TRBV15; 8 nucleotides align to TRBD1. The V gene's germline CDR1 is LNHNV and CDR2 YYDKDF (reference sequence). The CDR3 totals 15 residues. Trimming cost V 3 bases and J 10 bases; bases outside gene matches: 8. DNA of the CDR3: TGTGCCACCAGCAGGAAGACAGGGGAAGGCTCACCCCTCCACTTT. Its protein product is CATSRKTGEGSPLHF.

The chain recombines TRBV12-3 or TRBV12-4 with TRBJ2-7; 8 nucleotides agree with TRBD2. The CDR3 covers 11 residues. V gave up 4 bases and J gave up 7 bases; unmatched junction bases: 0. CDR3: CASSSGGEQYF. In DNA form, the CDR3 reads TGTGCCAGCAGTTCGGGGGGGGAGCAGTACTTC.

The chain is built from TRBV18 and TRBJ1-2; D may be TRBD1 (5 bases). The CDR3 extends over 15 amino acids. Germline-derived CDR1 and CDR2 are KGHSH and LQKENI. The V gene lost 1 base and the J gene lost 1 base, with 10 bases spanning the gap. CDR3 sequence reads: CASSPRQGINYGYTF. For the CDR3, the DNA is TGTGCCAGCTCACCACGGCAGGGAATTAACTATGGCTACACCTTC. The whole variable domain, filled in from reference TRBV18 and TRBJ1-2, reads NAGVMQNPRHLVRRRGQEARLRCSPMKGHSHVYWYRQLPEEGLKFMVYLQKENIIDESGMPKERFSAEFPKEGPSILRIQQVVRGDSAAYFCASSPRQGINYGYTFGSGTRLTVV.

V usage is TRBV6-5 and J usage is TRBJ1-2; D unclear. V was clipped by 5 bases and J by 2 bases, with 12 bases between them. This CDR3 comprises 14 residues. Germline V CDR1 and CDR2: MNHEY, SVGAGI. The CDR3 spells CASSPQPLNYGYTF. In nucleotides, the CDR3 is TGTGCCAGCAGTCCTCAACCACTAAACTATGGCTACACCTTC.

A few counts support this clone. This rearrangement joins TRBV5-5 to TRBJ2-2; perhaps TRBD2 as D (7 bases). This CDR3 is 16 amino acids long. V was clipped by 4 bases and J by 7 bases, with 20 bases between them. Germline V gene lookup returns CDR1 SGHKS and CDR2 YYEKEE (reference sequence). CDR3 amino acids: CASSPLLGGASGELFF. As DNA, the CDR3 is TGTGCCAGCAGCCCCCTTTTGGGGGGGGCCAGCGGGGAGCTGTTTTTT.

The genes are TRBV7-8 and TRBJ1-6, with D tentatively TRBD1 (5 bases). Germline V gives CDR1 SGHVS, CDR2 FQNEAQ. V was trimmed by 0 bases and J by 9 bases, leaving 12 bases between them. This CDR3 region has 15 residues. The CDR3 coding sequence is TGTGCCAGCAGCTTAGCGCGGGATAGGGGTTCACCCCTCCACTTT. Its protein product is CASSLARDRGSPLHF.

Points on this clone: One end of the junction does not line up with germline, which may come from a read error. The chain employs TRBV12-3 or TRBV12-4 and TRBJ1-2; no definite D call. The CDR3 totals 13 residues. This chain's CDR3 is CASSFLSNDGYTF. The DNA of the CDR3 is TGTGCCAGCAGTTTTCTTTCTAACGATGGCTACACCTTC.

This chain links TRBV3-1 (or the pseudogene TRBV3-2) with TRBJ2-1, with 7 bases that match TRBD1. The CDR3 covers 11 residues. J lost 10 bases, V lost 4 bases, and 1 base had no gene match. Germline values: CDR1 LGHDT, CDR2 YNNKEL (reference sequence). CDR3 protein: CASSLTGEQFF. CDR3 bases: TGTGCCAGCAGCCTGACAGGGGAGCAGTTCTTC.

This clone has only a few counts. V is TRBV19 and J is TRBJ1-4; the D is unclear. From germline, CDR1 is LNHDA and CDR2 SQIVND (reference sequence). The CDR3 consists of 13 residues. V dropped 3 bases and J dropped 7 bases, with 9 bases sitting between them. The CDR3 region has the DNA TGTGCCAGTAGTATCGAGGTTGGTGAAAAACTGTTTTTT. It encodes CASSIEVGEKLFF. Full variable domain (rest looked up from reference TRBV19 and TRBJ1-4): DGGITQSPKYLFRKEGQNVTLSCEQNLNHDAMYWYRQDPGQGLRLIYYSQIVNDFQKGDIAEGYSVSREKKESFPLTVTSAQKNPTAFYLCASSIEVGEKLFFGSGTQLSVL.

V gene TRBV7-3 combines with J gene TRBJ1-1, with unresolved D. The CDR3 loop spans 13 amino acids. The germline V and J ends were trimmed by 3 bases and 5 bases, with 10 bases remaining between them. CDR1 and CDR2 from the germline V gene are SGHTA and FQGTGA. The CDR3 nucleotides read TGTGCCAGCAGCTTTCTTACACAAACTGAAGCTTTCTTT. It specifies CASSFLTQTEAFF.

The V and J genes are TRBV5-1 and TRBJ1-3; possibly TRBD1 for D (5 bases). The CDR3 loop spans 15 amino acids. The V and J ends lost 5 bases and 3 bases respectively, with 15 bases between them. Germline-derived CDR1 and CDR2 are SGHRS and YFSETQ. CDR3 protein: CASRLGGHNGNTIYF. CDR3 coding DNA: TGCGCCAGCAGACTCGGTGGACATAATGGAAACACCATATATTTT.

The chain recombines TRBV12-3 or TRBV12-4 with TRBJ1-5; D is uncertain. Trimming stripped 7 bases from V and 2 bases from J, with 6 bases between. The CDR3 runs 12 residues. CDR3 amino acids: CASTPGNQPQHF. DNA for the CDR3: TGTGCCAGCACTCCGGGCAATCAGCCCCAGCATTTT.

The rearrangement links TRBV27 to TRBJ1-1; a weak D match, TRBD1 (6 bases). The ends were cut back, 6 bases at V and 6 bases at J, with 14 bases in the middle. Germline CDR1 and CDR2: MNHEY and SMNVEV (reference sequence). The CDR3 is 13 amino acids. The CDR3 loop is CASSHTGIAEAFF. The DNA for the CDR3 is TGTGCCAGCAGCCATACAGGGATCGCTGAAGCTTTCTTT.

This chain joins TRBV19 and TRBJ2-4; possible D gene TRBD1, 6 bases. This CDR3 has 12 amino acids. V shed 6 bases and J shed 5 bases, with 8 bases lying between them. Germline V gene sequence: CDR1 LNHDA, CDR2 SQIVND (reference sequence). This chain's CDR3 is CASRQGQNIQYF. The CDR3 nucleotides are TGTGCCAGTAGACAGGGTCAAAACATTCAGTACTTC.

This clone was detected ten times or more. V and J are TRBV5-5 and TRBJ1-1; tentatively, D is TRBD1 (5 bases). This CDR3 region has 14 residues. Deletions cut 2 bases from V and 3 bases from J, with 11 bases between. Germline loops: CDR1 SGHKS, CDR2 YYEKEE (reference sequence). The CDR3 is CASSFDGGYTEAFF. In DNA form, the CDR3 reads TGTGCCAGCAGCTTTGATGGGGGGTACACTGAAGCTTTCTTT.

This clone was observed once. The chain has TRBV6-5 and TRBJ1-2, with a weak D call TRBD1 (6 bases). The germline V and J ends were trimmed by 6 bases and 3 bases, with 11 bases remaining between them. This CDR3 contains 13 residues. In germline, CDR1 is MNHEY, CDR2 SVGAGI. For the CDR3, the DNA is TGTGCCAGCAGGGACAGCAAGTACTATGGCTACACCTTC. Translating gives CASRDSKYYGYTF.

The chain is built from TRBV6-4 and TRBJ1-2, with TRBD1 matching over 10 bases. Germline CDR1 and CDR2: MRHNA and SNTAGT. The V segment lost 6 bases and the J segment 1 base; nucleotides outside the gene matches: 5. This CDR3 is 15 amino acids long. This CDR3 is CASSEGQGVNYGYTF. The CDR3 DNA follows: TGTGCCAGCAGCGAAGGACAGGGGGTTAACTATGGCTACACCTTC.

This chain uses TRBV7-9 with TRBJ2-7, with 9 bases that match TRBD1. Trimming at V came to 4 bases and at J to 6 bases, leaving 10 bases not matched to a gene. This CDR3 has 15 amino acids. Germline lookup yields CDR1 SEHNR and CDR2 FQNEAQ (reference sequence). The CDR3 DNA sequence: TGTGCCAGCAGCTCAGACAGGGGGAACTGGGCCGAGCAGTACTTC. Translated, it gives CASSSDRGNWAEQYF. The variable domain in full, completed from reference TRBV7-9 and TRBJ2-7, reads DTGVSQNPRHKITKRGQNVTFRCDPISEHNRLYWYRQTLGQGPEFLTYFQNEAQLEKSRLLSDRFSAERPKGSFSTLEIQRTEQGDSAMYLCASSSDRGNWAEQYFGPGTRLTVT.

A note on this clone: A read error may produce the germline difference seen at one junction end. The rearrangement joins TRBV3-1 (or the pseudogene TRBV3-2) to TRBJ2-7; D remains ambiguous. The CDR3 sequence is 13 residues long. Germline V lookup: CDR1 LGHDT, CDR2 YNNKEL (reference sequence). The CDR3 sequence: CASSQDRWPPRNF. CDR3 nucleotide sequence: TGTGCCAGCAGCCAAGACAGATGGCCGCCCAGGAACTTC.

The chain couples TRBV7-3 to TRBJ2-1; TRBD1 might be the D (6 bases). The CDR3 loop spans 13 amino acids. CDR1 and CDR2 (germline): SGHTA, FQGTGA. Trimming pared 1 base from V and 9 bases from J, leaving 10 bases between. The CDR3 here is CASSLNRASEQFF. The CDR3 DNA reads TGTGCCAGCAGCTTAAACAGGGCTAGTGAGCAGTTCTTC.